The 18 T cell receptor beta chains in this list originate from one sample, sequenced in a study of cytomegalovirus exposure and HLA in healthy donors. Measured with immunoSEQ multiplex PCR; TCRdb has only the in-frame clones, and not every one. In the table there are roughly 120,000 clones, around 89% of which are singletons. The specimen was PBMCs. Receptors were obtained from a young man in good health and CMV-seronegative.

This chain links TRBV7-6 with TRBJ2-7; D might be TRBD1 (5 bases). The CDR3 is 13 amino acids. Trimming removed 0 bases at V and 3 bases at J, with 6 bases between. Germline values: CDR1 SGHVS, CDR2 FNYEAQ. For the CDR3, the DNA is TGTGCCAGCAGCTTAGCCAGGGACTACGAGCAGTACTTC. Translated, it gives CASSLARDYEQYF.

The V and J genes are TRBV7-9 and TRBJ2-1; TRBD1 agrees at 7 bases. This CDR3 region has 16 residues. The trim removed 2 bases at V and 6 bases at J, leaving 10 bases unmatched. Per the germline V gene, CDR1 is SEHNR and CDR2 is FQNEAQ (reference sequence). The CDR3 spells CASSLTSGTDTNEQFF. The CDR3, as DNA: TGTGCCAGCAGCTTAACTTCAGGGACAGATACCAATGAGCAGTTCTTC. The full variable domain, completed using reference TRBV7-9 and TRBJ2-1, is DTGVSQNPRHKITKRGQNVTFRCDPISEHNRLYWYRQTLGQGPEFLTYFQNEAQLEKSRLLSDRFSAERPKGSFSTLEIQRTEQGDSAMYLCASSLTSGTDTNEQFFGPGTRLTVL.

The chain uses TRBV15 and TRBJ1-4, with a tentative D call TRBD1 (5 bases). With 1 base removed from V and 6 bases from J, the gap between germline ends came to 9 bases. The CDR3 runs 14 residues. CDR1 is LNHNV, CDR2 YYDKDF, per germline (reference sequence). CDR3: CATSRGGDDEKLFF. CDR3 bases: TGTGCCACCAGCAGAGGGGGGGATGATGAAAAACTGTTTTTT.

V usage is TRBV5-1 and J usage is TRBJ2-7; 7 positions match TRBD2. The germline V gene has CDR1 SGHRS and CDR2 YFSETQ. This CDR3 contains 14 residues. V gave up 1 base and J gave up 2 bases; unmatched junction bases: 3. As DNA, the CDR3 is TGCGCCAGCAGCTTGCGGGAGGACCCCTACGAGCAGTACTTC. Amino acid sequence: CASSLREDPYEQYF.

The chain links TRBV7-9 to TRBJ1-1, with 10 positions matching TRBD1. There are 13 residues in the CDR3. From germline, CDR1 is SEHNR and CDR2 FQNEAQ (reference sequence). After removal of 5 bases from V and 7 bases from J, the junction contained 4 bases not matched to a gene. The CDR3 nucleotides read TGTGCCAGCAGCGTGACAGGGGGCGATGAAGCTTTCTTT. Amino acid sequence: CASSVTGGDEAFF.

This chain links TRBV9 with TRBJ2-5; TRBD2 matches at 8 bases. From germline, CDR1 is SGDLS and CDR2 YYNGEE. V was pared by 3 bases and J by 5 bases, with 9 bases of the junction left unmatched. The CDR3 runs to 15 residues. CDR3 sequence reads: CASSASGGSGETQYF. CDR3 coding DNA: TGTGCCAGCAGCGCGAGCGGGGGCTCTGGGGAGACCCAGTACTTC.

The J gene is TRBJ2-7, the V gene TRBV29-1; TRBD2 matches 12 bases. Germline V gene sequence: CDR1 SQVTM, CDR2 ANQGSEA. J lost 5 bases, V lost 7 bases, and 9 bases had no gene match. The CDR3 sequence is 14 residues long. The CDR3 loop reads CSAGASGRANEQYF. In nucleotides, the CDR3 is TGCAGCGCCGGGGCTAGCGGGAGGGCCAACGAGCAGTACTTC.

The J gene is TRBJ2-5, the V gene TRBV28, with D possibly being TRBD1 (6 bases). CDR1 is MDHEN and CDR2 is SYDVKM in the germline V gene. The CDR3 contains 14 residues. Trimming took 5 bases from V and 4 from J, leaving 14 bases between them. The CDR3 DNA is TGTGCCAGCAGTGCTACAGGGACGGCAGAGACCCAGTACTTC. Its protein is CASSATGTAETQYF.

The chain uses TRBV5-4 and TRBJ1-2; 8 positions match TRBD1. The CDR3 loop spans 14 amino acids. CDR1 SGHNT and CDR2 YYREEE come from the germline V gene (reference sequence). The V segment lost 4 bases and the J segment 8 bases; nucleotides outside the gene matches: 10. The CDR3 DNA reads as TGTGCCAGCAGCAAAGAGGCAGGGGGCTTGGGCTACACCTTC. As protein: CASSKEAGGLGYTF.

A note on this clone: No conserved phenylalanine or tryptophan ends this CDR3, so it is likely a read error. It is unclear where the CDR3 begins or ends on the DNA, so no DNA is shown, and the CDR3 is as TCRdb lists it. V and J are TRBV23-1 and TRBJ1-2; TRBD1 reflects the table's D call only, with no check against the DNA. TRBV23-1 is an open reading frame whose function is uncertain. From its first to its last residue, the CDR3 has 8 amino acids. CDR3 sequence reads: CASSKGRG.

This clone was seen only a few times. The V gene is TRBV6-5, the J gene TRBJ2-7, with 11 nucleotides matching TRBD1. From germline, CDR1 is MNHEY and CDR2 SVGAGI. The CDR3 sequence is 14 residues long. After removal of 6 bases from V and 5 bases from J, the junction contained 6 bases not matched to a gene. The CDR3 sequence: CASRRTGGRNEQYF. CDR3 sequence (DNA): TGTGCCAGCAGAAGGACAGGGGGCAGGAACGAGCAGTACTTC.

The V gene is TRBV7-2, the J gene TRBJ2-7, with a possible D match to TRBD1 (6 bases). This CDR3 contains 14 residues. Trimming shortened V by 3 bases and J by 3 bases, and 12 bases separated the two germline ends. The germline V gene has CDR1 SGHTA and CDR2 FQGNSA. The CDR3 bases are TGTGCCAGCAGCTTCGCAGACAGGAACTACGAGCAGTACTTC. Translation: CASSFADRNYEQYF.

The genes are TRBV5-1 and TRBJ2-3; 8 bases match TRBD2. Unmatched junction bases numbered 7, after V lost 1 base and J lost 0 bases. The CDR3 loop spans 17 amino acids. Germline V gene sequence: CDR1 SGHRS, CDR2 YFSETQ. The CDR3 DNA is TGCGCCAGCAGCTTGAAACGACTAGCGCAGAGCACAGATACGCAGTATTTT. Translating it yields CASSLKRLAQSTDTQYF.

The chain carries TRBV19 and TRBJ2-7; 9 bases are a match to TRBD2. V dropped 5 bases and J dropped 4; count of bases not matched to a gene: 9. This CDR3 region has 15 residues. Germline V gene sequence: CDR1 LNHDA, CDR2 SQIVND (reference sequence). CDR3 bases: TGTGCCAGTAGTCAGGCCCTAGCGGGAATTTACGAGCAGTACTTC. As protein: CASSQALAGIYEQYF.

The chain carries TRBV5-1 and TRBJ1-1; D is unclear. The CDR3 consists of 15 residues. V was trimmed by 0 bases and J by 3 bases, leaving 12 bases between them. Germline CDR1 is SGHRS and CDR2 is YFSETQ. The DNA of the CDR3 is TGCGCCAGCAGCTTGGTTGCCTTGAGGGACACTGAAGCTTTCTTT. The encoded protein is CASSLVALRDTEAFF.

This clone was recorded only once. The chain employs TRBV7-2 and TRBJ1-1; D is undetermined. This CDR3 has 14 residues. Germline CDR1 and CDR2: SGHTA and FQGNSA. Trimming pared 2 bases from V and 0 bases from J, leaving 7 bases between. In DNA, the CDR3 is TGTGCCAGCAGCTTACGACTGATGAACACTGAAGCTTTCTTT. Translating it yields CASSLRLMNTEAFF.

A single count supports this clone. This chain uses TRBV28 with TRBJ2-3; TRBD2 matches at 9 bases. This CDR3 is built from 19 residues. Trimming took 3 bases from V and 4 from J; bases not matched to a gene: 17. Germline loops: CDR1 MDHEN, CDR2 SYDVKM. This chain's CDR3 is CASSLFRYAASGKADTQYF. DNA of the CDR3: TGTGCCAGCAGTTTGTTCCGGTATGCGGCTAGCGGGAAGGCAGATACGCAGTATTTT.

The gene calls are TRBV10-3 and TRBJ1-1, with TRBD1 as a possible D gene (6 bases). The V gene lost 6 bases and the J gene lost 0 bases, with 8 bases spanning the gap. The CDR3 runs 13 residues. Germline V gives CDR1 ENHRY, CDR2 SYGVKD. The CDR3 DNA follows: TGTGCCATCAGGGACAGCATGAACACTGAAGCTTTCTTT. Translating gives CAIRDSMNTEAFF.